These 8 T cell receptor beta chains were all obtained from the same sample, sequenced in a study of blood T cell repertoires in COVID-19. Clones were sequenced by immunoSEQ multiplex PCR, and TCRdb holds only the in-frame ones, with some missing. The sample carries tens of thousands of clones, 90% recorded once. Sequenced: peripheral blood. These receptors were taken from a human donor with active COVID-19. The donor label of this sample is uncertain.

This sequence joins TRBV2 and TRBJ2-1, with TRBD1 matching over 10 bases. CDR1 is SNHLY and CDR2 is FYNNEI in the germline V gene. There are 13 residues in the CDR3. V was pared by 6 bases and J by 16 bases, with 12 bases of the junction left unmatched. CDR3 in amino acids: CASRQPGTGADFF. The CDR3 DNA reads as TGTGCCAGCAGACAACCCGGGACAGGGGCCGATTTCTTC.

This clone was picked up one time. The chain is built from TRBV19 and TRBJ2-1; D is perhaps TRBD1 (6 bases). CDR1 and CDR2 from the germline V gene are LNHDA and SQIVND (reference sequence). There are 16 residues in the CDR3. Trimming took off 3 bases at V and 6 bases at J, with 18 bases between the two ends. The CDR3 coding sequence is TGTGCCAGTAGTATTTATGGCAGGGGTGTTAGCAATGAGCAGTTCTTC. This gives the protein CASSIYGRGVSNEQFF.

This chain links TRBV6-5 with TRBJ1-1, with a weak D call TRBD1 (5 bases). V was shortened by 8 bases and J by 3 bases, with 16 bases between the two germline ends. Germline-derived CDR1 and CDR2 are MNHEY and SVGAGI. This CDR3 has 14 residues. CDR3 in DNA: TGTGCCAGCCTTCCCCGGGGGTTGCACACTGAAGCTTTCTTT. It codes for CASLPRGLHTEAFF.

This clone was counted a single time. The chain has TRBV13 and TRBJ1-4, with 9 bases matching TRBD1. The length of the CDR3 is 15 residues. V lost 5 bases, J lost 7 bases, and 8 bases stayed unmatched. CDR1 is PRHDT, CDR2 FYEKMQ, per germline (reference sequence). The CDR3 DNA reads as TGTGCCAGCAGCCCACGGGACAGGGCGGTTGAAAAACTGTTTTTT. This sequence encodes CASSPRDRAVEKLFF.

This rearrangement joins TRBV4-1 to TRBJ2-7; D is uncertain. The germline gives CDR1 MGHRA, CDR2 YSYEKL. The CDR3 has 13 amino acids. V was trimmed by 1 base and J by 0 bases, leaving 4 bases between them. CDR3 in amino acids: CASSQGDSYEQYF. In DNA form, the CDR3 reads TGCGCCAGCAGCCAAGGAGACTCCTACGAGCAGTACTTC.

The chain is built from TRBV5-4 and TRBJ2-5; weak D call: TRBD1 (6 bases). The CDR3 totals 16 residues. Germline V CDR1 and CDR2: SGHNT, YYREEE (reference sequence). With 2 bases removed from V and 3 bases from J, the gap between germline ends came to 17 bases. The CDR3 is CASSLVGRRGKETQYF. DNA of the CDR3: TGTGCCAGCAGCTTAGTGGGAAGAAGGGGGAAAGAGACCCAGTACTTC.

The rearrangement joins TRBV11-3 to TRBJ1-6; D unclear. V lost 5 bases to trimming and J lost 8 bases, with 10 bases between them. Germline V gene data show CDR1 as SGHNT and CDR2 as YENEEA. The CDR3 length is 13 residues. This chain's CDR3 is CASSRGIDSPLHF. In nucleotides, the CDR3 is TGTGCCAGCAGCCGTGGTATAGATTCACCCCTCCACTTT. Combining the CDR3 with reference TRBV11-3 and TRBJ1-6 gives the whole variable domain EAGVVQSPRYKIIEKKQPVAFWCNPISGHNTLYWYLQNLGQGPELLIRYENEEAVDDSQLPKDRFSAERLKGVDSTLKIQPAELGDSAVYLCASSRGIDSPLHFGNGTRLTVT.

The chain recombines TRBV7-2 with TRBJ2-2; the D gene is possibly TRBD1 (5 bases). This CDR3 is built from 15 residues. The germline V gene has CDR1 SGHTA and CDR2 FQGNSA. Trimming removed 2 bases from V and 1 base from J, with 8 bases in between. The CDR3 here is CASSLRTMNTGELFF. CDR3 coding DNA: TGTGCCAGCAGCTTAAGGACAATGAACACCGGGGAGCTGTTTTTT.